This is a list of T cell receptor beta chains from one sample in a study of cytomegalovirus exposure and HLA in healthy donors. TCRdb's copy holds only in-frame clones and misses some; the assay was immunoSEQ multiplex PCR. The sample holds 130,000 to 150,000 clones, roughly 80% seen once. Source material: PBMCs. The source is a woman aged 45-65 years in good health and CMV-seropositive. CDR3s include the opening cysteine and the closing phenylalanine or tryptophan. A D gene is named only where the DNA matches it firmly. Clone size, where shown, is once, few, many, or a class for clones that have expanded.

>TRBJ1-2|.|.|TRBV7-2
TGTGCCAGCAGCTCACGCCCCCCGGGAATCGGCATCGATGGCTACACCTTC
CASSSRPPGIGIDGYTF
>TRBJ2-6|.|.|TRBV2
TGTGCCTCCGAAGGGGCAGCTGGGGCCAACGTCCTGACTTTC
CASEGAAGANVLTF
>TRBJ1-1|many|.|TRBV29-1
TGCAGCGTCGTGACAGGAGAGCTCACTGAAGCTTTCTTT
CSVVTGELTEAFF
>TRBJ2-1|.|.|TRBV9
.
CASSVGPGVNEQFF
>TRBJ1-1|.|TRBD1|TRBV2
TGTGCCAGCAGTGCCGGGACAGCCCTGATCGGGGCTTTCTTT
CASSAGTALIGAFF
>TRBJ1-6|.|.|TRBV15
TGTGCCACCAGCAGTGTACAGGGCCTGAGTTCACCCCTCCACTTT
CATSSVQGLSSPLHF
>TRBJ1-1|few|.|TRBV4-1
TGCGCCAGCAGCCACGGCCCCCAGGGGAACACTGAAGCTTTCTTT
CASSHGPQGNTEAFF
>TRBJ1-4|.|.|TRBV10-3
TGTGCCATCAGTGAAGGAGGAGTTAATGAAAAACTGTTTTTT
CAISEGGVNEKLFF
>TRBJ1-2|.|TRBD1|TRBV6-5
TGTGCCAGCACTCTAGGGGACAGGGGTACAGGGGGCTACACCTTC
CASTLGDRGTGGYTF
>TRBJ2-2|.|TRBD1|TRBV2
TGTGCCAGCAGTCCGGGACAGGGGGCCACCGGGGAGCTGTTTTTT
CASSPGQGATGELFF
>TRBJ1-3|.|.|TRBV4-3
TGCGCCAGCAGCCAAGAACTGGTCGGAAACACCATATATTTT
CASSQELVGNTIYF
>TRBJ1-1|once|TRBD1|TRBV5-6
TGTGCCAGCAGCTTGGGGCCGGGACAGGAAACTGAAGCTTTCTTT
CASSLGPGQETEAFF
>TRBJ2-2|.|TRBD1|TRBV11-3
TGTGCCAGCAGCCTGGACAGGGATACCGGGGAGCTGTTTTTT
CASSLDRDTGELFF
>TRBJ2-6|.|.|TRBV7-9
TGTGCCAGCAGCTTAGACAGCTCTGGGGCCAACGTCCTGACTTTC
CASSLDSSGANVLTF
>TRBJ1-4|.|TRBD1|TRBV4-2
TGTGCCAGCAGCCCGGACAGGGGGGGGACGTTAACTAATGAAAAACTGTTTTTT
CASSPDRGGTLTNEKLFF
>TRBJ2-6|once|.|TRBV5-1
TGCGCCAGCAGCTCCCAGGGTTTCTCTGGGGCCAACGTCCTGACTTTC
CASSSQGFSGANVLTF
>TRBJ1-1|.|TRBD1|TRBV27
TGTGCCAGCAGTTCCCTTAACCCAGGGGGCGGGAGCACTGAAGCTTTCTTT
CASSSLNPGGGSTEAFF
>TRBJ2-2|few|TRBD1|TRBV27
TGTGCCAGCAGTTTAAGGCGGACAGGGTGGGACACCGGGGAGCTGTTTTTT
CASSLRRTGWDTGELFF
>TRBJ1-4|.|.|TRBV10-3
TGTGCCACTGGCGGGGATGAAAAACTGTTTTTT
CATGGDEKLFF
>TRBJ1-2|.|.|TRBV7-2
TGTGCCAGCAGCCCCGGGAGCGGACGCAACTATGGCTACACCTTC
CASSPGSGRNYGYTF
>TRBJ2-5|.|TRBD2|TRBV9
TGTGCCAGCAGCGATGTAGGAGAAGGCGGGTTGCGGGGGGAGACCCAGTACTTC
CASSDVGEGGLRGETQYF
>TRBJ1-2|once|.|TRBV28
TGTGCCAGCAATAGCATTAACTATGGCTACACCTTC
CASNSINYGYTF
>TRBJ2-7|few|TRBD1|TRBV9
TGTGCCAGCAGCCCCCAACTTGGACAGGGGGGCCCCTCCTACGAGCAGTACTTC
CASSPQLGQGGPSYEQYF
>TRBJ1-6|.|TRBD1|TRBV7-8
TGTGCCAGCAGCTTAGCGCTGGAGGGGGCTTATAATTCACCCCTCCACTTT
CASSLALEGAYNSPLHF
>TRBJ2-3|.|TRBD2|TRBV7-2
TGTGCCAGCAGCTTAGCGGTAGGACTAGCGACAGATACGCAGTATTTT
CASSLAVGLATDTQYF
>TRBJ1-4|.|.|TRBV16
TGTGCCAGCAGCCAATTGCGGGGGGAAGCTGAAAAACTGTTTTTT
CASSQLRGEAEKLFF
>TRBJ2-1|.|TRBD2|TRBV7-9
TGTGCCAGCAACCCTTCTCATAGCGGGCACAATGAGCAGTTCTTC
CASNPSHSGHNEQFF
>TRBJ1-6|.|TRBD1|TRBV13
TGTGCCAGCAGCTACTTACAGGGGAGCTCCTATAATTCACCCCTCCACTTT
CASSYLQGSSYNSPLHF
>TRBJ1-5|.|.|TRBV19
TGTGCCAGTAGCCCGACAGGAAATCAGCCCCAGCATTTT
CASSPTGNQPQHF
>TRBJ2-5|once|.|TRBV6-1
TGTGCCAGCAGTGAAGCAGGAGGGAGGGAGACCCAGTACTTC
CASSEAGGRETQYF
>TRBJ2-2|.|TRBD1|TRBV29-1
TGCAGCGTTAGACAGGGTATGAACACCGGGGAGCTGTTTTTT
CSVRQGMNTGELFF